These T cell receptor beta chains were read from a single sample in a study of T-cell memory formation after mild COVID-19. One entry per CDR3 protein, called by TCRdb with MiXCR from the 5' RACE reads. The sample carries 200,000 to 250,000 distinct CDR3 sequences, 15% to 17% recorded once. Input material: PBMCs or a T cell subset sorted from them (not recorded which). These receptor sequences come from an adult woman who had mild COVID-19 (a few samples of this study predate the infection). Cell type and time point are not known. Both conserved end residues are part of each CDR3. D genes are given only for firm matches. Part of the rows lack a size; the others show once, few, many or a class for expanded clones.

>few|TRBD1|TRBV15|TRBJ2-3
TGTGCCACCCGGGACAGATACACAGATACGCAGTATTTT
CATRDRYTDTQYF
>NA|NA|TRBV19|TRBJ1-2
TGTGCCAGTAGTATAGGTGAGGGCGGCTACACCTTC
CASSIGEGGYTF
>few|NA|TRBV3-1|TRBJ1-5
TGTGCCAGCAGCCAAGGGGCATCGAATCAGCCCCAGCATTTT
CASSQGASNQPQHF
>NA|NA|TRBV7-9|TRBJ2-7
TGTGCCAGCAGCCATTTAACGACAGGAGCCTACGAGCAGTACTTC
CASSHLTTGAYEQYF
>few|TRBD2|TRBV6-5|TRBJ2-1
TGTGCCAGCCCGCGCTCTAGCGGGAATTACAATGAGCAGTTCTTC
CASPRSSGNYNEQFF
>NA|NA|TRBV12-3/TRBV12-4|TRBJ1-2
TGTGCCACCTGGGGGGCGACATCTACGCCCTATGGCTACACCTTC
CATWGATSTPYGYTF
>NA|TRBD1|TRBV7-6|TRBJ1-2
TGTGCCAGCAGCTCAGGGGGTCCCTCTCATGGCTACACCTTC
CASSSGGPSHGYTF
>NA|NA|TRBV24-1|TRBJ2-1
TGTGCCACCAGTGATTCTGGGGGGAGCTCCTACAATGAGCAGTTCTTC
CATSDSGGSSYNEQFF
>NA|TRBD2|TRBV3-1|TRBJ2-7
TGTGCCAGCAGCCCGACTAGCGGGAGAATTTACGAGCAGTACTTC
CASSPTSGRIYEQYF
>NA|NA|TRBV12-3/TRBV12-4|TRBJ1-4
TGTGCCAGCAGTTTACAGGGAGCTTTTGAAAAACTGTTTTTT
CASSLQGAFEKLFF
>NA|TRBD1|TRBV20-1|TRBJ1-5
TGCAGTGCCAACTTACGGGACAGGGCGAGCAATCAGCCCCAGCATTTT
CSANLRDRASNQPQHF
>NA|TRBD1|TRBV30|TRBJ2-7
TGTGCCTGGAGTGCGACAGGGTTAGGCGAGCAGTACTTC
CAWSATGLGEQYF
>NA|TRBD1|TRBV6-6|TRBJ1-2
TGTGCCAGCACAACAGGGGAGAAGGAGTATGGCTACACCTTC
CASTTGEKEYGYTF
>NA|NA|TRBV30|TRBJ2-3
TGTGCCTGGAGTGAGCAGGGTGTGTCAGATACGCAGTATTTT
CAWSEQGVSDTQYF